The 24 T cell receptor beta chains below come from one sample, sequenced in a study of CD8 T cells in Susac syndrome. RNA totalling about 0.5 to 1 ug underwent reverse transcription with random hexamers. MiXCR, applied by TCRdb to the immunoSEQ multiplex PCR reads, yields one record per CDR3 protein. This table holds 160,000 or so distinct CDR3 sequences, approximately 94% found once. Material: CD4+ T cells from PBMCs. Receptors were obtained from a human donor with Susac syndrome.

The chain is built from TRBV7-8 and TRBJ2-2, with D unresolved. Trimming took off 1 base at V and 5 bases at J, with 11 bases between the two ends. The CDR3 has 15 residues. The V gene's germline CDR1 is SGHVS and CDR2 FQNEAQ. CDR3 coding DNA: TGTGCCAGCAGCTTAGAGCTTAGCTTAACCGGGGAGCTGTTTTTT. It is translated as CASSLELSLTGELFF. Complete variable domain (other parts from reference TRBV7-8 and TRBJ2-2): GAGVSQSPRYKVAKRGQDVALRCDPISGHVSLFWYQQALGQGPEFLTYFQNEAQLDKSGLPSDRFFAERPEGSVSTLKIQRTQQEDSAVYLCASSLELSLTGELFFGEGSRLTVL.

The chain is built from TRBV20-1 and TRBJ2-5; no clear D. V was pared by 1 base and J by 4 bases, with 16 bases between. This CDR3 has 15 amino acids. Germline V lookup: CDR1 DFQATT, CDR2 SNEGSKA (reference sequence). The CDR3 nucleotides read TGCAGTGCTAGAGGAGCAGACTCGAATGGAGAGACCCAGTACTTC. Translating gives CSARGADSNGETQYF.

This chain links TRBV5-5 with TRBJ2-5; possible D gene TRBD1, 6 bases. With 4 bases removed from V and 1 base from J, the gap between germline ends came to 14 bases. CDR1 is SGHKS, CDR2 YYEKEE, per germline (reference sequence). The CDR3 loop spans 15 amino acids. The CDR3 DNA sequence: TGTGCCAGCAGCCGAGGACAGCATCCCCAAGAGACCCAGTACTTC. Its translation is CASSRGQHPQETQYF.

This clonotype was seen once. The chain joins TRBV3-1 to TRBJ2-7; TRBD1 matches at 11 bases. Germline CDR1 LGHDT, CDR2 YNNKEL (reference sequence). The CDR3 spans 15 residues. The V and J ends lost 7 bases and 4 bases, in that order; junction bases with no gene match: 9. The DNA of the CDR3 is TGTGCCAGCACCGGACAGGGGGCTAGGGTTTACGAGCAGTACTTC. Translated, it gives CASTGQGARVYEQYF.

The gene calls are TRBV3-1 and TRBJ1-6, with D possibly matching TRBD1 (6 bases). The CDR3 totals 13 residues. V lost 9 bases and J lost 8, with 14 bases in between. The germline V gene has CDR1 LGHDT and CDR2 YNNKEL (reference sequence). DNA for the CDR3: TGTGCCAGTAGGACAGAGCCTGATTCACCCCTCCACTTT. Its protein product is CASRTEPDSPLHF.

This clonotype turned up a few times. V and J are TRBV24-1 and TRBJ2-2; no definite D call. Germline CDR1 reads KGHDR; CDR2 reads SFDVKD. The CDR3 contains 14 residues. Trimming stripped 3 bases from V and 6 bases from J, with 10 bases between. Here the CDR3 DNA reads TGTGCCACCAGTGATCCCAATTCGCCCGGGGAGCTGTTTTTT. Residues: CATSDPNSPGELFF.

This chain joins TRBV3-1 and TRBJ1-4; D call uncertain. The CDR3 is made up of 11 amino acids. V shed 0 bases and J shed 12 bases, with 5 bases lying between them. Germline V CDR1 and CDR2: LGHDT, YNNKEL (reference sequence). The CDR3 loop reads CASSQERQLFF. The CDR3 DNA reads TGTGCCAGCAGCCAAGAACGTCAACTGTTTTTT. The variable domain in full, with the rest retrieved from reference TRBV3-1 and TRBJ1-4, is DTAVSQTPKYLVTQMGNDKSIKCEQNLGHDTMYWYKQDSKKFLKIMFSYNNKELIINETVPNRFSPKSPDKAHLNLHINSLELGDSAVYFCASSQERQLFFGSGTQLSVL.

The chain joins TRBV20-1 to TRBJ2-1; possibly TRBD2 for D (5 bases). Per germline, CDR1 DFQATT and CDR2 SNEGSKA (reference sequence). Trimming stripped 4 bases from V and 1 base from J, with 14 bases between. The CDR3 spans 15 residues. This CDR3 is CSAISGTTSYNEQFF. Written as DNA, the CDR3 is TGCAGTGCTATATCGGGAACTACTTCCTACAATGAGCAGTTCTTC.

This chain's CDR3 is CASSRTSGGVNTGELFF. The CDR3 DNA is TGTGCCAGCAGTCGGACTAGCGGGGGGGTTAACACCGGGGAGCTGTTTTTT. The chain employs TRBV6-1 and TRBJ2-2, with 15 bases that match TRBD2. The CDR3 has 17 amino acids. The V gene end was trimmed by 5 bases and the J gene end by 2 bases; junction bases not matched to a gene: 3. CDR1 and CDR2 (germline): MNHNS, SASEGT.

This chain connects TRBV6-5 to TRBJ2-5; 8 nucleotides line up with TRBD2. The germline V gene encodes CDR1 MNHEY and CDR2 SVGAGI. There are 15 residues in the CDR3. Trimming at V came to 5 bases and at J to 6 bases, leaving 11 bases not matched to a gene. The CDR3 loop reads CASSGRLAGVKTQYF. The DNA for the CDR3 is TGTGCCAGCAGTGGCCGGCTAGCGGGTGTAAAGACCCAGTACTTC.

This clonotype has only one observation. The rearrangement uses TRBV7-3 and TRBJ2-5; 12 bases are shared with TRBD2. The CDR3 covers 15 residues. Germline-derived CDR1 and CDR2 are SGHTA and FQGTGA. J lost 5 bases, V lost 0 bases, and 1 base had no gene match. The DNA of the CDR3 is TGTGCCAGCAGCTTAACGGGACTAGCGGGTGAGACCCAGTACTTC. Protein: CASSLTGLAGETQYF. The whole variable domain, filled in from reference TRBV7-3 and TRBJ2-5, reads GAGVSQTPSNKVTEKGKYVELRCDPISGHTALYWYRQSLGQGPEFLIYFQGTGAADDSGLPNDRFFAVRPEGSVSTLKIQRTERGDSAVYLCASSLTGLAGETQYFGPGTRLLVL.

The chain recombines TRBV7-9 with TRBJ2-3; D is unresolved. The CDR3 sequence is 15 residues long. Trimming took 3 bases from V and 3 from J, leaving 13 bases between them. Germline CDR1 SEHNR, CDR2 FQNEAQ (reference sequence). CDR3 protein: CASSFMAQSTDTQYF. Written as DNA, the CDR3 is TGTGCCAGCAGCTTTATGGCCCAATCTACAGATACGCAGTATTTT. Based on the CDR3 plus reference TRBV7-9 and TRBJ2-3, the full variable domain is DTGVSQNPRHKITKRGQNVTFRCDPISEHNRLYWYRQTLGQGPEFLTYFQNEAQLEKSRLLSDRFSAERPKGSFSTLEIQRTEQGDSAMYLCASSFMAQSTDTQYFGPGTRLTVL.

The V call is TRBV5-1, the J call TRBJ1-1; D call uncertain. The CDR3 is 14 amino acids. The V gene's germline CDR1 is SGHRS and CDR2 YFSETQ. V was pared by 0 bases and J by 4 bases, with 10 bases between. The CDR3 coding sequence is TGCGCCAGCAGCTTGGTCGTTGCGGGCACTGAAGCTTTCTTT. It translates to CASSLVVAGTEAFF. Using reference TRBV5-1 and TRBJ1-1 for the parts outside the CDR3, the full variable domain is KAGVTQTPRYLIKTRGQQVTLSCSPISGHRSVSWYQQTPGQGLQFLFEYFSETQRNKGNFPGRFSGRQFSNSRSEMNVSTLELGDSALYLCASSLVVAGTEAFFGQGTRLTVV.

The chain links TRBV20-1 to TRBJ2-3, with 9 bases lining up with TRBD2. With V trimmed by 6 bases and J by 1 base, 8 bases remained unmatched. The CDR3 covers 15 residues. Germline values: CDR1 DFQATT, CDR2 SNEGSKA (reference sequence). CDR3: CSASISGGRTDTQYF. The CDR3 nucleotides are TGCAGTGCCTCGATTAGCGGGGGACGCACAGATACGCAGTATTTT.

The chain carries TRBV2 and TRBJ1-6; tentative D call: TRBD1 (6 bases). From germline, CDR1 is SNHLY and CDR2 FYNNEI. The CDR3 is 13 amino acids. Deletions cut 1 base from V and 10 bases from J, with 8 bases between. CDR3 amino acids: CASSEDRASPLHF. The CDR3 DNA reads TGTGCCAGCAGTGAAGACAGGGCCTCACCCCTCCACTTT.

This clonotype is a singleton in its sample. The chain couples TRBV9 to TRBJ2-2, with 7 bases identical to TRBD1. The ends lost 5 bases at V and 4 bases at J; junction bases unmatched: 5. The CDR3 has 14 residues. Germline values: CDR1 SGDLS, CDR2 YYNGEE. The CDR3 protein is CASRGDSSTGELFF. The CDR3 coding sequence is TGTGCCAGCAGAGGGGACAGCTCCACCGGGGAGCTGTTTTTT. Based on the CDR3 plus reference TRBV9 and TRBJ2-2, the full variable domain is DSGVTQTPKHLITATGQRVTLRCSPRSGDLSVYWYQQSLDQGLQFLIQYYNGEERAKGNILERFSAQQFPDLHSELNLSSLELGDSALYFCASRGDSSTGELFFGEGSRLTVL.

This sequence joins TRBV29-1 and TRBJ2-5; the match to TRBD1 covers 7 bases. J gave up 5 bases and V 4 bases, and 7 bases lay outside the gene matches. Germline assignment: CDR1 SQVTM and CDR2 ANQGSEA. The CDR3 has 13 amino acids. This chain's CDR3 is CSVATGARETQYF. CDR3 sequence (DNA): TGCAGCGTTGCTACAGGGGCGCGGGAGACCCAGTACTTC.

CDR3 loop: CASSIEGTGNTDTQYF. CDR3 DNA: TGTGCCAGTAGTATAGAAGGGACAGGAAACACAGATACGCAGTATTTT. The chain joins TRBV19 to TRBJ2-3; 8 bases agree with TRBD1. This CDR3 region has 16 residues. Per the germline V gene, CDR1 is LNHDA and CDR2 is SQIVND (reference sequence). The ends lost 0 bases at V and 2 bases at J; junction bases unmatched: 4.

J is TRBJ1-4 and V is TRBV29-1; D unclear. This CDR3 region has 13 residues. Germline V CDR1 and CDR2: SQVTM, ANQGSEA. The V end was cut by 4 bases, the J end by 8 bases, with 14 bases between. The DNA for the CDR3 is TGCAGCGTTGCGGTGGGTAGTCCGGAAAAACTGTTTTTT. Amino acid sequence: CSVAVGSPEKLFF.

The rearrangement links TRBV18 to TRBJ2-5; D gene unclear. Germline values: CDR1 KGHSH, CDR2 LQKENI. The CDR3 spans 14 residues. The V end lost 0 bases, the J end lost 4 bases, and 9 bases lay between the germline ends. CDR3 protein: CASSPPNGLETQYF. In DNA form, the CDR3 reads TGTGCCAGCTCACCACCGAACGGCCTAGAGACCCAGTACTTC.

In this sample, this clonotype turned up once. The rearrangement joins TRBV5-1 to TRBJ2-7; 8 nucleotides agree with TRBD1. Germline V gene lookup returns CDR1 SGHRS and CDR2 YFSETQ. J lost 3 bases, V lost 7 bases, and 6 bases had no gene match. The CDR3 has 13 residues. CDR3 bases: TGCGCCAGCGGATCCGGACAGGGCTACGAGCAGTACTTC. It yields the protein CASGSGQGYEQYF.

This rearrangement joins TRBV5-6 to TRBJ2-7; TRBD2 aligns across 7 bases. The J segment lost 1 base and the V segment lost 6 bases, leaving 7 bases of the junction unmatched. This CDR3 has 14 amino acids. Germline V CDR1 and CDR2: SGHDT, YYEEEE. CDR3 region: CASTPAGSSYEQYF. CDR3 DNA sequence: TGTGCCAGCACCCCAGCGGGGTCATCCTACGAGCAGTACTTC.

J is TRBJ2-6 and V is TRBV2, with 8 bases matching TRBD1. Germline V gene data show CDR1 as SNHLY and CDR2 as FYNNEI. CDR3 size: 15 residues. Losses at the gene ends were 5 bases for V and 2 bases for J; bases not matched to a gene: 2. The CDR3 region is CASSPDRAGANVLTF. The CDR3 bases are TGTGCCAGCAGTCCGGACAGGGCTGGGGCCAACGTCCTGACTTTC.

This clonotype was detected once. The chain recombines TRBV3-1 with TRBJ2-5, with D unresolved. The CDR3 has 15 residues. Germline assignment: CDR1 LGHDT and CDR2 YNNKEL (reference sequence). Trimming removed 1 base at V and 1 base at J, with 10 bases between. CDR3 sequence reads: CASSQVGKLQETQYF. CDR3 nucleotides: TGTGCCAGCAGCCAAGTGGGCAAACTCCAAGAGACCCAGTACTTC.